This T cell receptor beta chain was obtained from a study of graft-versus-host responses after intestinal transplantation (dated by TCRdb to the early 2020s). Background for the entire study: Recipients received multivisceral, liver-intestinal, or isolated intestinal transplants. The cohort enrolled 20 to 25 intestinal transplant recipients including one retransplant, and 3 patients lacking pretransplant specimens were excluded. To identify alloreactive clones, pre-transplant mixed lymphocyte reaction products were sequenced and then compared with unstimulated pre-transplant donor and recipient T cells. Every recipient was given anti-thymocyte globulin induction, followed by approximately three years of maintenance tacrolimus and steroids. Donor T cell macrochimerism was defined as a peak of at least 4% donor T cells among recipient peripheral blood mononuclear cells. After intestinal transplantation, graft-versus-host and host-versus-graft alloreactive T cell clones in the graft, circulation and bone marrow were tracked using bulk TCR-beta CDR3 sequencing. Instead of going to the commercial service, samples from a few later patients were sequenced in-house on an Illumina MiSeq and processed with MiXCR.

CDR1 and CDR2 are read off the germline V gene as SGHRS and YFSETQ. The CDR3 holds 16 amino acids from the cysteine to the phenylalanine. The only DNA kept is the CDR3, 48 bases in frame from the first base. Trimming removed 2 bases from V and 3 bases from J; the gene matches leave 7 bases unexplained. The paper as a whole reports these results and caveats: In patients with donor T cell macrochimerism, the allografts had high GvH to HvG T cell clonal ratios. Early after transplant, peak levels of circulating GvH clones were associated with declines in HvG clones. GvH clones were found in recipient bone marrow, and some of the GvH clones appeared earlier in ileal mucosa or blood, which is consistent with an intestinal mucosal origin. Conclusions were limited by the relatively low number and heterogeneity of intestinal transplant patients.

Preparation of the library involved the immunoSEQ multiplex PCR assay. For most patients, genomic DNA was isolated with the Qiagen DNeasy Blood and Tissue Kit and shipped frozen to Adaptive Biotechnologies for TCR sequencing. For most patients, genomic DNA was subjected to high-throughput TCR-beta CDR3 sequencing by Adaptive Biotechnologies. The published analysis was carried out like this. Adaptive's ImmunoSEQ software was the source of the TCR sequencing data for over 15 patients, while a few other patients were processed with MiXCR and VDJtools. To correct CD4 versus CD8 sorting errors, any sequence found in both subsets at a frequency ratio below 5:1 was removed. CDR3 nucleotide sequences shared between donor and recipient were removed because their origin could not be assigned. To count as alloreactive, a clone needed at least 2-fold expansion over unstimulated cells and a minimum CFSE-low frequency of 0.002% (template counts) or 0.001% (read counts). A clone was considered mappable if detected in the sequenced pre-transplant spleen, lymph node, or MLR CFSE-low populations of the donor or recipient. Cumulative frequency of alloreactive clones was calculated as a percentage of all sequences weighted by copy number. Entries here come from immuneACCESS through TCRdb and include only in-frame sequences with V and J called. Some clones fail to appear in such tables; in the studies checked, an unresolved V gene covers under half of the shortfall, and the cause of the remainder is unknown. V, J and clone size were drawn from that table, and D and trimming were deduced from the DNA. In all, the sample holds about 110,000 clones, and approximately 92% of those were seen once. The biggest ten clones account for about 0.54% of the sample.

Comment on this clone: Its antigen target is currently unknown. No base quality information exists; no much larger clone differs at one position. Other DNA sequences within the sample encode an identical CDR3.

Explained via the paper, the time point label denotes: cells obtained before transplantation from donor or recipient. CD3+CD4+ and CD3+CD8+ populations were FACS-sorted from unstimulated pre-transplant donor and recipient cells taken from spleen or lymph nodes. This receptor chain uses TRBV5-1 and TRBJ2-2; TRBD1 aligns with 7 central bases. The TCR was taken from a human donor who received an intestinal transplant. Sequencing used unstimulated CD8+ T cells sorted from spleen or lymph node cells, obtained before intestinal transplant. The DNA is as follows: TGCGCCAGCAGCTTCTTCAGGGGGTCGGACACCGGGGAGCTGTTTTTT. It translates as CASSFFRGSDTGELFF.